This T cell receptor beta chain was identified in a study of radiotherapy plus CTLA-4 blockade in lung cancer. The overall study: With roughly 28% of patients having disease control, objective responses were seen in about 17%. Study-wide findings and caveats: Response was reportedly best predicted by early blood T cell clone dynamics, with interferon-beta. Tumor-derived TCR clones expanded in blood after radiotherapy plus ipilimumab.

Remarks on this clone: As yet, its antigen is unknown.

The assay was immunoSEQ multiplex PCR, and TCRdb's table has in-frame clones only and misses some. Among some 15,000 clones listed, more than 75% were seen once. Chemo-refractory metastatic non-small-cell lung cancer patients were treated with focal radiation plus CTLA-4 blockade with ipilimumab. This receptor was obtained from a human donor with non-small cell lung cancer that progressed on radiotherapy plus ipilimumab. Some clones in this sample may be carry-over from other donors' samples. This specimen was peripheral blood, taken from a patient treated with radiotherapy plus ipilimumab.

The CDR3 region is CASSRAFTYEQYF. The CDR3 DNA is TGTGCCAGTAGTCGCGCGTTCACCTACGAGCAGTACTTC. The chain is built from TRBV19 and TRBJ2-7; D not certain. In germline, CDR1 is LNHDA, CDR2 SQIVND (reference sequence). Trimming pared 5 bases from V and 2 bases from J, leaving 10 bases between. The CDR3 loop spans 13 amino acids.